These T cell receptor beta chains were read from a single sample in a study of shared clonotypes between healthy human individuals. The table came from immunoSEQ multiplex PCR; TCRdb's copy has only in-frame clones and leaves some out. The sample consists of about a million clones, around 74% of them appearing once. The sequencing input was memory CD4+ T cells sorted from blood. The receptors derive from a man between 18 and 35 years old in good health. Both conserved end residues are part of each CDR3. Each record gives: D gene, J gene, clone size, V gene, CDR3 DNA, CDR3 protein. D genes are given only for firm matches. Only some rows state a clone size, as once, few, many or a class for expanded clones.

>TRBD2|TRBJ2-1|few|TRBV5-1
TGCGCCAGCAGCTTGTTGGCTAGCGGGATTAATGAGCAGTTCTTC
CASSLLASGINEQFF
>.|TRBJ1-1|few|TRBV30
TGTGCCTGGAGCTTCGGACGTGAAGCTTTCTTT
CAWSFGREAFF
>.|TRBJ2-6|.|TRBV5-1
TGCGCCAGCACCCTCGGGTCGTCTGGGGCCAACGTCCTGACTTTC
CASTLGSSGANVLTF
>.|TRBJ2-3|.|TRBV7-2
TGTGCCAGCAGCTTACAGGGCTCGTACACAGATACGCAGTATTTT
CASSLQGSYTDTQYF
>TRBD2|TRBJ2-3|.|TRBV10-3
TGTGCCATCAGTGAGGGGTATGTAGCGGGAGAGAAGCAGGGGACAGATACGCAGTATTTT
CAISEGYVAGEKQGTDTQYF
>TRBD1|TRBJ1-2|.|TRBV5-4
TGTGCCAGCAGCCAGACAGGGGGCAATGGCTACACCTTC
CASSQTGGNGYTF
>TRBD1|TRBJ2-1|once|TRBV7-3
TGTGCCAGCAGCTTAACGACAGGGGGGCCCTACAATGAGCAGTTCTTC
CASSLTTGGPYNEQFF
>.|TRBJ2-1|.|TRBV21-1
TGTGCCAGCAGCCCTCGGACTAGCTTCAATGAGCAGTTCTTC
CASSPRTSFNEQFF
>.|TRBJ2-1|.|TRBV5-1
TGCGCCAGCGCCCAGGGCCTAGCGAGAGACAATGAGCAGTTCTTC
CASAQGLARDNEQFF
>.|TRBJ1-1|.|TRBV5-1
TGCGCCAGCAGCTTAATGGACGGCACTGAAGCTTTCTTT
CASSLMDGTEAFF
>.|TRBJ2-2|.|TRBV7-6
TGTGCCAGCAGCCCGTACCACTCGAACACCGGGGAGCTGTTTTTT
CASSPYHSNTGELFF
>.|TRBJ2-7|.|TRBV5-4
TGTGCCAGCAGGCGGGGCCTAATCTACGAGCAGTACTTC
CASRRGLIYEQYF
>.|TRBJ2-5|.|TRBV11-2
TGTGCCAGCAGCCCAGGAAGGGCGGCTCAAGAGACCCAGTACTTC
CASSPGRAAQETQYF
>.|TRBJ2-5|.|TRBV6-6
TGTGCCAGCAGTTTTACAGGGCAAGAGACCCAGTACTTC
CASSFTGQETQYF
>TRBD2|TRBJ2-1|few|TRBV7-9
TGTGCCAGCAGCTTAGGCGGGGGGGCCCCGGATGAGCAGTTCTTC
CASSLGGGAPDEQFF
>TRBD1|TRBJ1-2|.|TRBV28
TGTGCCAGCATTCGAAGGCGTACAGGGGTCAACTATGGCTACACCTTC
CASIRRRTGVNYGYTF
>.|TRBJ1-4|.|TRBV19
TGTGCCAGTATGAGTCGGACTAATGAAAAACTGTTTTTT
CASMSRTNEKLFF
>.|TRBJ2-5|.|TRBV30
TGTGCCTGGAGAGAAAAAGAGACCCAGTACTTC
CAWREKETQYF
>TRBD2|TRBJ2-7|.|TRBV10-3
TGTGCCATCAGAGGGACTAGCGGGACCTCCTACGAGCAGTACTTC
CAIRGTSGTSYEQYF
>TRBD2|TRBJ2-3|once|TRBV19
TGTGCCAGTACGGTTAGCGGGAGAGCAGATACGCAGTATTTT
CASTVSGRADTQYF
>.|TRBJ1-6|many|TRBV16
TGTGCCAGCAGCCAAGGAACTAATTCACCCCTCCACTTT
CASSQGTNSPLHF
>.|TRBJ1-4|.|TRBV5-1
TGCGCCAGCAGCTTGGATATCTCAGGGACTGTAAAACTGTTTTTT
CASSLDISGTVKLFF
>.|TRBJ2-3|.|TRBV7-8
TGTGCCAGCAGCTTACGACCATTCACAGATACGCAGTATTTT
CASSLRPFTDTQYF
>.|TRBJ2-3|.|TRBV6-5
TGTGCCAGCAATCCCTGGGGGGCGAGCGCAGATACGCAGTATTTT
CASNPWGASADTQYF
>.|TRBJ2-1|.|TRBV7-6
TGTGCCAGCAGCTTAAGCCACAGCAACAATGAGCAGTTCTTC
CASSLSHSNNEQFF
>.|TRBJ1-1|.|TRBV6-1
TGTGCCACCATGTCTAAGAACACTGAAGCTTTCTTT
CATMSKNTEAFF
>.|TRBJ2-7|.|TRBV28
TGTGCCAGCAGAGTACTAAAGGGCGAGCAGTACTTC
CASRVLKGEQYF
>TRBD2|TRBJ2-3|.|TRBV7-8
TGTGCCAGCAGCACGCGTAGCGGGGGGGGCACAGATACGCAGTATTTT
CASSTRSGGGTDTQYF
>.|TRBJ2-5|few|TRBV5-6
TGTGCCAGCAGCTCCCGGGAGCCAATACGAGAGACCCAGTACTTC
CASSSREPIRETQYF
>.|TRBJ2-3|once|TRBV11-2
TGTGCCAGCAGCTTAGATCATTTGAATACGCAGTATTTT
CASSLDHLNTQYF
>TRBD1|TRBJ1-2|.|TRBV27
TGTGCCAGCAGTTCGACAGGGATCAGTGGCTACACCTTC
CASSSTGISGYTF
>.|TRBJ2-7|few|TRBV7-2
TGTGCCAGCAGCTTAGAAATAGCCTACGAGCAGTACTTC
CASSLEIAYEQYF
>.|TRBJ2-2|.|TRBV5-1
TGCGCCAGCAGCTTGGGAGGTTTCGCGAACACCGGGGAGCTGTTTTTT
CASSLGGFANTGELFF
>.|TRBJ2-7|.|TRBV11-2
TGTGCCGGCTCGAAGGGAACGGGGTCCTACGAGCAGTACTTC
CAGSKGTGSYEQYF
>TRBD1|TRBJ2-2|few|TRBV6-4
TGTGCCAGCAGTGCCGAGACAGGGTCGAACACCGGGGAGCTGTTTTTT
CASSAETGSNTGELFF
>.|TRBJ2-1|.|TRBV9
TGTGCCAGCAGCGTACCGCCGGGCGGTCGGAGATTTGAGCAGTTCTTC
CASSVPPGGRRFEQFF
>.|TRBJ1-3|few|TRBV5-8
TGTGCCAGCAGCTTGACTGGAAACACCATATATTTT
CASSLTGNTIYF
>.|TRBJ2-7|.|TRBV10-3
TGTGCCATCAGTGAGTCAGGTTACTCCTACGAGCAGTACTTC
CAISESGYSYEQYF
>TRBD1|TRBJ2-1|.|TRBV2
TGTGCCAGCACCACGAGACAGGGAAGCAATGAGCAGTTCTTC
CASTTRQGSNEQFF
>TRBD1|TRBJ1-3|once|TRBV10-1
TGCGCCAGCAGCTCCAGGGGGATCGGAAACACCATATATTTT
CASSSRGIGNTIYF
>.|TRBJ2-2|.|TRBV9
TGTGCCAGCAGCGCTCAGAGCACCGGGGAGCTGTTTTTT
CASSAQSTGELFF
>.|TRBJ2-2|.|TRBV10-3
TGTGCCATCTCGCAGGGTTCCCCCGGGGAGCTGTTTTTT
CAISQGSPGELFF
>TRBD2|TRBJ2-7|few|TRBV6-5
TGTGCCAGCATCGGGGGGGCAGGGCCCTACGAGCAGTACTTC
CASIGGAGPYEQYF
>TRBD1|TRBJ1-6|few|TRBV6-5
TGTGCCAGCAGGCAACCGGACAGGATTAATTCACCCCTCCACTTT
CASRQPDRINSPLHF
>.|TRBJ2-7|once|TRBV2
TGTGCCAGCAGTTACGCCGGCTACGAGCAGTACTTC
CASSYAGYEQYF
>.|TRBJ1-2|.|TRBV30
TGTGCCTGGAGAGCACAGGTTCGGGGCTATGGCTACACCTTC
CAWRAQVRGYGYTF
>TRBD1|TRBJ2-7|.|TRBV6-1
TGTGCCATCCCTGGGACAGGGAAATCCTACGAGCAGTACTTC
CAIPGTGKSYEQYF
>.|TRBJ2-3|.|TRBV20-1
TGCAGTGCTACAGATCCTCCTACGCAGTATTTT
CSATDPPTQYF
>.|TRBJ1-1|.|TRBV29-1
TGCAGCGCACACAAGGGCACTGAAGCTTTCTTT
CSAHKGTEAFF
>TRBD2|TRBJ2-5|.|TRBV4-1
TGCGCCAGCAGCCGACTCCCACTAGCGGGCCTTCAAGAGACCCAGTACTTC
CASSRLPLAGLQETQYF
>.|TRBJ1-1|.|TRBV2
TGTGCCAGCAGTGAAGCCCCCTGGGGCACTGAAGCTTTCTTT
CASSEAPWGTEAFF
>TRBD2|TRBJ2-7|.|TRBV7-2
TGTGCCAGCAGACCGGGACTAGCCTCCTACGAGCAGTACTTC
CASRPGLASYEQYF
>TRBD1|TRBJ2-3|.|TRBV5-1
TGCGCCAGCAGCCTAAGACAGGGTGGCAGCACAGATACGCAGTATTTT
CASSLRQGGSTDTQYF
>TRBD1|TRBJ1-2|.|TRBV6-1
TGTGCCAGCCGTACAGGGGGAGGCTACACCTTC
CASRTGGGYTF
>TRBD2|TRBJ2-3|.|TRBV6-5
TGTGCCAGCAGTTACGACAGCGGGAGGGGGGATACGCAGTATTTT
CASSYDSGRGDTQYF
>.|TRBJ1-2|.|TRBV5-1
TGCGCCAGCAGCTTGGCCGGCAGTAACTATGGCTACACCTTC
CASSLAGSNYGYTF
>TRBD2|TRBJ2-3|.|TRBV6-1
TGTGCCAGCGCCGGGAGGGGAACGACAGATACGCAGTATTTT
CASAGRGTTDTQYF
>.|TRBJ2-1|.|TRBV5-1
TGCGCCAGCAGCTTGGTACCAGGGAACTACAATGAGCAGTTCTTC
CASSLVPGNYNEQFF
>TRBD1|TRBJ2-4|.|TRBV7-9
TGTGCCAGCAGCGCACAGGGGAATGTTCAGTACTTC
CASSAQGNVQYF